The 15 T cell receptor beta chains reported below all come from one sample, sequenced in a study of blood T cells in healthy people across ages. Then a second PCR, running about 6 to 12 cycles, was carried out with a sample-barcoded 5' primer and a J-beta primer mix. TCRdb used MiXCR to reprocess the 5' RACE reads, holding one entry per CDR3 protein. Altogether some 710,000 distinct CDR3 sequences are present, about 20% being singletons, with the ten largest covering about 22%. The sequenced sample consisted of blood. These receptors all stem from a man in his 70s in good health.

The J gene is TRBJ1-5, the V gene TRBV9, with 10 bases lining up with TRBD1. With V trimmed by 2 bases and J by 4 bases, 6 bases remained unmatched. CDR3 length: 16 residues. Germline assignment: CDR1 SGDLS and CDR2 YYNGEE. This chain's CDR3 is CASSVGDRGKNQPQHF. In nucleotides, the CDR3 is TGTGCCAGCAGCGTGGGGGACAGGGGAAAAAATCAGCCCCAGCATTTT.

This CDR3 is CASSLVQRNLVRETQYF. The CDR3 DNA reads as TGTGCCAGCAGCTTAGTCCAGCGGAATCTAGTGAGGGAGACCCAGTACTTC. This rearrangement joins TRBV11-2 to TRBJ2-7; D may be TRBD2 (5 bases). The J call may be in error: the DNA end matches TRBJ2-5 better. The CDR3 is made up of 17 amino acids. Germline V gene lookup returns CDR1 SGHAT and CDR2 FQNNGV.

The CDR3 spells CASSGDNGEKLFF. In DNA, the CDR3 is TGCGCCAGCAGCGGGGACAATGGTGAAAAACTGTTTTTT. V usage is TRBV5-1 and J usage is TRBJ1-4, with D perhaps matching TRBD1 (6 bases). Trimming removed 4 bases at V and 7 bases at J, with 11 bases between. The germline V gene encodes CDR1 SGHRS and CDR2 YFSETQ. CDR3 length: 13 amino acids.

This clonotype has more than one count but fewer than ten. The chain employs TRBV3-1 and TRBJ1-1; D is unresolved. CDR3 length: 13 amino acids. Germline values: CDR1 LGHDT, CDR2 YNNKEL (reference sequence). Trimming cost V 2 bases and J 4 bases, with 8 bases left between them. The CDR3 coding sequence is TGTGCCAGCAGCCAAAAAAGTAGCACTGAAGCTTTCTTT. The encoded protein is CASSQKSSTEAFF.

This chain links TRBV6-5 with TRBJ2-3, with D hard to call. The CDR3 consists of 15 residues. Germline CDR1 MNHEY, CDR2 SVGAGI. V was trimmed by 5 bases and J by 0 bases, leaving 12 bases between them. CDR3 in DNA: TGTGCCAGCAGTCGCCATGATGAAAGCACAGATACGCAGTATTTT. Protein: CASSRHDESTDTQYF.

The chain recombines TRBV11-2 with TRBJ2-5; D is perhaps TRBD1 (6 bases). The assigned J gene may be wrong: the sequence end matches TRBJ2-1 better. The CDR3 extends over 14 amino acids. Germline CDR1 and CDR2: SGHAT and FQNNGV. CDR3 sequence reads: CASSSMGATNEQFF. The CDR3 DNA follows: TGTGCCAGCAGCTCGATGGGGGCTACCAATGAGCAGTTCTTC.

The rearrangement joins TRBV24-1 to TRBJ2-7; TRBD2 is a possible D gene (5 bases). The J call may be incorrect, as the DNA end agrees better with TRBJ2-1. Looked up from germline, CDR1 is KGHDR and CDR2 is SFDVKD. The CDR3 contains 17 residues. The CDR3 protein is CATSEPPGGSSYNEQFF. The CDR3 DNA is TGTGCCACCAGTGAACCCCCTGGTGGGAGCTCCTACAATGAGCAGTTCTTC.

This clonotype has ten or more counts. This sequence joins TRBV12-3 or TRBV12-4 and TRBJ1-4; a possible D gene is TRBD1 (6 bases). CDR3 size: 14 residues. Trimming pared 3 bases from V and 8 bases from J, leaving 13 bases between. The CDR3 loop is CASSFGQGREKLFF. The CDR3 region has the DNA TGTGCCAGCAGTTTTGGCCAGGGGCGAGAAAAACTGTTTTTT.

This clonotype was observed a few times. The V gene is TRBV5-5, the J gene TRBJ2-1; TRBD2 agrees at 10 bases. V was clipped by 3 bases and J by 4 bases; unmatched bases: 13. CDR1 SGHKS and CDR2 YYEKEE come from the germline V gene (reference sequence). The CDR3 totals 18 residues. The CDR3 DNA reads TGTGCCAGCAGCTCCGGACTAGCGGTATTTTGGCCATACAATGAGCAGTTCTTC. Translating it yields CASSSGLAVFWPYNEQFF.

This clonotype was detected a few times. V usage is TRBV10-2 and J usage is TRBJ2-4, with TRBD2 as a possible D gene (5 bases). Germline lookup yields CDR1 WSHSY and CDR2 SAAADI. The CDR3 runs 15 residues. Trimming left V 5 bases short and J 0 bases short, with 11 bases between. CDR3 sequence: CASSTAGLAKNIQYF. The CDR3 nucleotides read TGCGCCAGCAGTACGGCGGGTCTAGCCAAAAACATTCAGTACTTC.

For the CDR3, the DNA is TGCAGTGCTAGGCACCAGGGAGGATACTACAATGAGCAGTTCTTC. As protein: CSARHQGGYYNEQFF. The rearrangement uses TRBV20-1 and TRBJ2-1; D perhaps matches TRBD2 (6 bases). Trimming pared 3 bases from V and 3 bases from J, leaving 15 bases between. The CDR3 contains 15 residues. CDR1 is DFQATT and CDR2 is SNEGSKA in the germline V gene (reference sequence).

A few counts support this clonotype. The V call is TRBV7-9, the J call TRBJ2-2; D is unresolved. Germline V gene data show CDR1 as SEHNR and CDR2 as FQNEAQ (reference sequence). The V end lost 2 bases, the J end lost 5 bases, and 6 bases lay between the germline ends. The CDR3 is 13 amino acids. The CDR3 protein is CASSLSRTGELFF. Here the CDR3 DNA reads TGTGCCAGCAGCTTAAGTCGGACCGGGGAGCTGTTTTTT.

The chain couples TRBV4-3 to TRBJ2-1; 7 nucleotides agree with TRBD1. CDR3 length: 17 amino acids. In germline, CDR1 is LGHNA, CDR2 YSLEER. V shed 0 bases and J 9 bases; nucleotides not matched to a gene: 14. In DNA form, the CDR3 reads TGCGCCAGCAGCCAAGATTGGATCGAGACAGGGAATTTTGAGCAGTTCTTC. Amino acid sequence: CASSQDWIETGNFEQFF.

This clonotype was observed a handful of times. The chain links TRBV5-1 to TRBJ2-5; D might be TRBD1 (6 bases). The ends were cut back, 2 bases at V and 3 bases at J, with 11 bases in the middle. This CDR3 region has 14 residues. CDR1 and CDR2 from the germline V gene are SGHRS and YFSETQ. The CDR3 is CASSFLGQKETQYF. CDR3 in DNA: TGCGCCAGCAGCTTCCTAGGACAGAAAGAGACCCAGTACTTC.

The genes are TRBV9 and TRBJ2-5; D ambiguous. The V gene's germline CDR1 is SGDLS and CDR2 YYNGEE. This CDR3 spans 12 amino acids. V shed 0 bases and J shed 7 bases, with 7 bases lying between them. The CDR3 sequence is CASSVEVGTQYF. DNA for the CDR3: TGTGCCAGCAGCGTAGAGGTGGGGACCCAGTACTTC. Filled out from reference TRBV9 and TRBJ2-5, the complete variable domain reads DSGVTQTPKHLITATGQRVTLRCSPRSGDLSVYWYQQSLDQGLQFLIQYYNGEERAKGNILERFSAQQFPDLHSELNLSSLELGDSALYFCASSVEVGTQYFGPGTRLLVL.